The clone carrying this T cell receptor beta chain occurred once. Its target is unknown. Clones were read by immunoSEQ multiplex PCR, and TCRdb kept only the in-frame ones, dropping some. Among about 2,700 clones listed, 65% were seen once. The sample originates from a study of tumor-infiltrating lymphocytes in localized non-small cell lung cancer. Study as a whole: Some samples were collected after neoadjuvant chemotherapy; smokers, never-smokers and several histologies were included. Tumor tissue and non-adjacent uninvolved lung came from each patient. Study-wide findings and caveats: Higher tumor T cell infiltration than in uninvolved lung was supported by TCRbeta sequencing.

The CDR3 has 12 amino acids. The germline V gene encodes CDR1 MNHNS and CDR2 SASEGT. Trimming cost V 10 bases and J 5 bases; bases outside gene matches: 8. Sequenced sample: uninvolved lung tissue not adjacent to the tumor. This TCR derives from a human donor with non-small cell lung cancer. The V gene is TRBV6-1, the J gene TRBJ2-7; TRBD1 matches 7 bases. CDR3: CAIKKGADEQYF. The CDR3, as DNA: TGTGCCATCAAAAAGGGGGCGGACGAGCAGTACTTC.